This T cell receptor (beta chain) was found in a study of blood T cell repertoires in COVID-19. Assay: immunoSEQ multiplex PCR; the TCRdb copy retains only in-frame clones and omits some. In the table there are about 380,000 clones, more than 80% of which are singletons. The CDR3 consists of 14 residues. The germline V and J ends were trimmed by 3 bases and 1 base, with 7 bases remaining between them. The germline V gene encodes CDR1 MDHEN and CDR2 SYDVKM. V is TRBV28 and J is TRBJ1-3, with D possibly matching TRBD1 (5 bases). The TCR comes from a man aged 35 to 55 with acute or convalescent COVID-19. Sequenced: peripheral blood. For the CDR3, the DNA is TGTGCCAGCAGTTTCCGGACATCTGGAAACACCATATATTTT. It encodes CASSFRTSGNTIYF.